These 25 T cell receptor beta chains were sequenced from one sample in a study of cytotoxic CD8 clonotypes in ibrutinib-treated CLL. The protocol was immunoSEQ multiplex PCR, while the TCRdb copy is restricted to in-frame clones and leaves out a portion. The sample has some 92,000 clones, more than 70% seen once. This specimen was PBMCs, taken after 24 months of ibrutinib treatment. The origin of the receptors is a human donor with chronic lymphocytic leukemia.

This chain links TRBV5-1 with TRBJ2-1; D possibly matches TRBD1 or TRBD2 (6 bases each). The CDR3 sequence is 15 residues long. In germline, CDR1 is SGHRS, CDR2 YFSETQ. Trimming removed 0 bases from V and 6 bases from J, with 13 bases in between. The CDR3, as DNA: TGCGCCAGCAGCTTGGTTGTGGGGGGCCGCAATGAGCAGTTCTTC. Its protein is CASSLVVGGRNEQFF.

The rearrangement uses TRBV27 and TRBJ2-7; D might be TRBD2 (6 bases). V gave up 5 bases and J gave up 1 base, with 12 bases separating them. There are 14 residues in the CDR3. Germline lookup yields CDR1 MNHEY and CDR2 SMNVEV (reference sequence). This CDR3 reads CASSRAGGSYEQYF. Here the CDR3 DNA reads TGTGCCAGCAGTCGGGCAGGAGGGTCCTACGAGCAGTACTTC.

This clone was seen only a few times. This chain links TRBV5-6 with TRBJ2-6; 8 positions agree with TRBD1. V lost 2 bases to trimming and J lost 0 bases; unmatched junction nucleotides: 4. The V gene's germline CDR1 is SGHDT and CDR2 YYEEEE. The CDR3 spans 17 residues. CDR3 residues: CASSFAGGSSGANVLTF. CDR3 bases: TGTGCCAGCAGCTTCGCAGGGGGCTCCTCTGGGGCCAACGTCCTGACTTTC. Looking up the rest from reference TRBV5-6 and TRBJ2-6 gives the full variable domain: DAGVTQSPTHLIKTRGQQVTLRCSPKSGHDTVSWYQQALGQGPQFIFQYYEEEERQRGNFPDRFSGHQFPNYSSELNVNALLLGDSALYLCASSFAGGSSGANVLTFGAGSRLTVL.

The chain is built from TRBV7-2 and TRBJ2-1; 8 bases map to TRBD1. CDR3 size: 16 residues. After removal of 6 bases from V and 0 bases from J, the junction contained 7 bases not matched to a gene. Germline CDR1 SGHTA, CDR2 FQGNSA. The CDR3 sequence: CASSFQGAASYNEQFF. DNA of the CDR3: TGTGCCAGCAGTTTCCAGGGGGCCGCCTCCTACAATGAGCAGTTCTTC.

The chain joins TRBV29-1 to TRBJ2-7; 9 bases are a match to TRBD1. Germline CDR1 is SQVTM and CDR2 is ANQGSEA. V gave up 4 bases and J gave up 4 bases; unmatched junction bases: 17. The CDR3 length is 17 residues. CDR3 bases: TGCAGCGTTGGACCCTCGCGGGAAGGACAGGGGCTATACGAGCAGTACTTC. This codes for CSVGPSREGQGLYEQYF.

In DNA form, the CDR3 reads TGTGCCACCGCCGGAGCGGAGGGGTCGTGGCAGTATTTT. This codes for CATAGAEGSWQYF. The chain couples TRBV15 to TRBJ2-3, with D perhaps matching TRBD2 (6 bases). V was clipped by 8 bases and J by 11 bases, with 20 bases between them. This CDR3 has 13 amino acids. The germline V gene has CDR1 LNHNV and CDR2 YYDKDF (reference sequence).

The chain carries TRBV11-3 and TRBJ2-1, with D possibly being TRBD1 (6 bases). This CDR3 is 16 amino acids long. Germline V gene data show CDR1 as SGHNT and CDR2 as YENEEA. V was trimmed by 5 bases and J by 7 bases, leaving 21 bases between them. The CDR3 DNA is TGTGCCAGCAGCCAAGATACACAGTCTCAGGGGAATGAGCAGTTCTTC. Its translation: CASSQDTQSQGNEQFF. Supplemented by reference TRBV11-3 and TRBJ2-1, the full variable domain reads EAGVVQSPRYKIIEKKQPVAFWCNPISGHNTLYWYLQNLGQGPELLIRYENEEAVDDSQLPKDRFSAERLKGVDSTLKIQPAELGDSAVYLCASSQDTQSQGNEQFFGPGTRLTVL.

The chain couples TRBV28 to TRBJ1-1; D perhaps matches TRBD1 (5 bases). Germline V lookup: CDR1 MDHEN, CDR2 SYDVKM. V lost 6 bases and J lost 11, with 16 bases in between. This CDR3 is 12 amino acids long. The CDR3 region is CASRPGQTLAFF. The CDR3 DNA is TGTGCCAGCAGGCCCGGACAAACTCTCGCTTTCTTT.

This chain connects TRBV6-4 to TRBJ2-3; D gene unclear. This CDR3 spans 15 amino acids. Trimming stripped 2 bases from V and 1 base from J, with 10 bases between. Germline assignment: CDR1 MRHNA and CDR2 SNTAGT. The DNA of the CDR3 is TGTGCCAGCAGTGACGTAGGTCTGGGCACAGATACGCAGTATTTT. Translation: CASSDVGLGTDTQYF.

The chain has TRBV19 and TRBJ2-1; TRBD1 agrees at 7 bases. This CDR3 is 14 amino acids long. V dropped 10 bases and J dropped 7; count of bases not matched to a gene: 13. CDR1 is LNHDA and CDR2 is SQIVND in the germline V gene (reference sequence). The CDR3 sequence: CATRDRLGPNEQFF. CDR3 in DNA: TGTGCCACCAGGGACAGATTAGGTCCAAATGAGCAGTTCTTC.

The rearrangement joins TRBV5-1 to TRBJ2-7; D is unresolved. Between the trimmed V and J ends, which lost 3 bases and 6 bases, there was a span of 10 bases. CDR1 and CDR2 from the germline V gene are SGHRS and YFSETQ. The CDR3 sequence is 12 residues long. The DNA for the CDR3 is TGCGCCAGCAGCTGGGTAGAAGGCGAGCAGTACTTC. Its translation is CASSWVEGEQYF.

The gene calls are TRBV7-8 and TRBJ2-5; TRBD2 matches 7 bases. The V gene end was trimmed by 1 base and the J gene end by 2 bases; junction bases not matched to a gene: 1. The CDR3 runs to 14 residues. CDR1 is SGHVS and CDR2 is FQNEAQ in the germline V gene. The CDR3 is CASSLGGLQETQYF. Written as DNA, the CDR3 is TGTGCCAGCAGCTTAGGGGGACTACAAGAGACCCAGTACTTC.

This clone came up a few times. The chain employs TRBV2 and TRBJ1-6, with D tentatively TRBD1 (5 bases). CDR1 is SNHLY, CDR2 FYNNEI, per germline. The CDR3 spans 14 residues. V was pared by 5 bases and J by 10 bases, with 15 bases between. CDR3 sequence: CASSLDPGGSPLHF. CDR3 sequence (DNA): TGTGCCAGCAGTTTGGATCCGGGGGGATCACCCCTCCACTTT.

The chain employs TRBV11-2 and TRBJ2-1, with no clear D. The V and J ends lost 3 bases and 8 bases respectively, with 11 bases between them. Looked up from germline, CDR1 is SGHAT and CDR2 is FQNNGV. The CDR3 length is 13 residues. The CDR3 protein is CASSFINWDEQFF. DNA for the CDR3: TGTGCCAGCAGCTTCATAAACTGGGATGAGCAGTTCTTC.

The chain is built from TRBV7-9 and TRBJ2-2; 8 bases map to TRBD2. Germline V lookup: CDR1 SEHNR, CDR2 FQNEAQ (reference sequence). Trimming at V came to 2 bases and at J to 4 bases, leaving 6 bases not matched to a gene. The CDR3 runs 16 residues. The CDR3 DNA follows: TGTGCCAGCAGCTTACCAGCGGGAGTCCCCACCGGGGAGCTGTTTTTT. Protein: CASSLPAGVPTGELFF.

J is TRBJ1-1 and V is TRBV18; tentatively, D is TRBD1 (5 bases). The CDR3 is 13 residues long. Germline V gene sequence: CDR1 KGHSH, CDR2 LQKENI. The V gene lost 6 bases and the J gene lost 5 bases, with 13 bases spanning the gap. The CDR3 sequence is CASSPPGETEAFF. DNA of the CDR3: TGTGCCAGCTCCCCGCCGGGGGAAACTGAAGCTTTCTTT.

The genes are TRBV9 and TRBJ2-1; TRBD1 agrees at 10 bases. Germline V lookup: CDR1 SGDLS, CDR2 YYNGEE. The CDR3 totals 18 residues. The J segment lost 9 bases and the V segment lost 4 bases, leaving 19 bases of the junction unmatched. DNA of the CDR3: TGTGCCAGCAGCCCTCCCCGCGGTGGGACAGGGGATAGGGGTGAGCAGTTCTTC. It specifies CASSPPRGGTGDRGEQFF. Complete variable domain (other parts from reference TRBV9 and TRBJ2-1): DSGVTQTPKHLITATGQRVTLRCSPRSGDLSVYWYQQSLDQGLQFLIQYYNGEERAKGNILERFSAQQFPDLHSELNLSSLELGDSALYFCASSPPRGGTGDRGEQFFGPGTRLTVL.

The chain employs TRBV6-1 and TRBJ1-4; possibly TRBD1 for D (5 bases). V was trimmed by 0 bases and J by 13 bases, leaving 12 bases between them. The CDR3 is made up of 13 amino acids. Germline CDR1 is MNHNS and CDR2 is SASEGT. CDR3 bases: TGTGCCAGCAGTGAAGCGGGAGGGACTTTACTGTTTTTT. Amino acid sequence: CASSEAGGTLLFF.

V gene TRBV28 combines with J gene TRBJ2-1; a weak D match, TRBD2 (6 bases). The germline CDR1 and CDR2 sequences are MDHEN and SYDVKM. Trimming cost V 6 bases and J 7 bases, with 19 bases left between them. This CDR3 is 15 amino acids long. The CDR3 is CASSPAGGSTNEQFF. As DNA, the CDR3 is TGTGCCAGCAGCCCAGCCGGGGGTTCTACGAATGAGCAGTTCTTC.

V usage is TRBV28 and J usage is TRBJ1-2; D gene ambiguous. This CDR3 region has 13 residues. V lost 4 bases and J 3 bases, leaving 9 bases between the germline ends. Germline CDR1 reads MDHEN; CDR2 reads SYDVKM. CDR3 residues: CASSSTDYYGYTF. The DNA of the CDR3 is TGTGCCAGCAGTTCCACCGATTACTATGGCTACACCTTC.

This chain connects TRBV9 to TRBJ1-2, with D unresolved. Between the trimmed V and J ends, which lost 0 bases and 5 bases, there was a span of 8 bases. CDR3 length: 13 residues. Germline V gene sequence: CDR1 SGDLS, CDR2 YYNGEE. The CDR3 region has the DNA TGTGCCAGCAGCGTAGAGGGCCCTTATGGCTACACCTTC. Protein sequence: CASSVEGPYGYTF.

This clone was found a few times. This chain uses TRBV7-6 with TRBJ2-1, with D maybe TRBD1 (6 bases). Germline loops: CDR1 SGHVS, CDR2 FNYEAQ. V gave up 5 bases and J gave up 7 bases, with 12 bases separating them. This CDR3 is 13 amino acids long. The CDR3 coding sequence is TGTGCCAGCAGCCAGAATCAGGGGAATGAGCAGTTCTTC. Its protein product is CASSQNQGNEQFF.

The V call is TRBV7-9, the J call TRBJ1-1, with TRBD1 as a possible D gene (6 bases). Germline V CDR1 and CDR2: SEHNR, FQNEAQ (reference sequence). V was cut by 5 bases and J by 5 bases, with 24 bases left in between. CDR3 length: 17 amino acids. The CDR3 reads CASSPRQGSRRETEAFF. The CDR3, as DNA: TGTGCCAGCAGCCCCCGGCAGGGGTCGAGGAGGGAAACTGAAGCTTTCTTT.

The chain employs TRBV9 and TRBJ1-3; D remains ambiguous. Trimming took off 0 bases at V and 3 bases at J, with 10 bases between the two ends. Germline-derived CDR1 and CDR2 are SGDLS and YYNGEE. This CDR3 comprises 15 residues. The chain's CDR3 is CASSVGQAFGNTIYF. The DNA for the CDR3 is TGTGCCAGCAGCGTAGGTCAGGCATTTGGAAACACCATATATTTT. Full variable domain (outside the CDR3, taken from reference TRBV9 and TRBJ1-3): DSGVTQTPKHLITATGQRVTLRCSPRSGDLSVYWYQQSLDQGLQFLIQYYNGEERAKGNILERFSAQQFPDLHSELNLSSLELGDSALYFCASSVGQAFGNTIYFGEGSWLTVV.

The chain uses TRBV20-1 and TRBJ2-2; D unresolved. Per the germline V gene, CDR1 is DFQATT and CDR2 is SNEGSKA (reference sequence). CDR3 length: 10 amino acids. Deletions cut 8 bases from V and 8 bases from J, with 9 bases between. The DNA for the CDR3 is TGCAGTTCAGGTGCTGGGGAGCTGTTTTTT. It yields the protein CSSGAGELFF.